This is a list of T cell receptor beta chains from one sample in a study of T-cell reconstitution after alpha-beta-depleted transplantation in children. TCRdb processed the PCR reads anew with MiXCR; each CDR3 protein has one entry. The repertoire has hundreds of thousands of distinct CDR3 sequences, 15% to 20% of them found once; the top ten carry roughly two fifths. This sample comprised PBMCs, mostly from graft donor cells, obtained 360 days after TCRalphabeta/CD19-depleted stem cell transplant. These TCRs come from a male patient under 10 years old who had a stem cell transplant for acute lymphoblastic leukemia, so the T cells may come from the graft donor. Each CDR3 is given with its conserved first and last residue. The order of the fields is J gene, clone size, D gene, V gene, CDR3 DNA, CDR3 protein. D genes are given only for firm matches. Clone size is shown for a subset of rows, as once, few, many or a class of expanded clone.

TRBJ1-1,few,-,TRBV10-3,TGTGCCTCCAGGGGAGCCCAAGGCTCTGAAGCTTTCTTT,CASRGAQGSEAFF
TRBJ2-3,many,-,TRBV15,TGTGCCACCAGCAGAAATAGGGGGGGGGATACGCAGTATTTT,CATSRNRGGDTQYF
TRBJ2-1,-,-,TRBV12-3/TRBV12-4,TGTGCCAGCAGTTCAACGAGGGACTGGCCAAAGTACAATGAGCAGTTCTTC,CASSSTRDWPKYNEQFF
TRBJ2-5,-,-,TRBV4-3,TGCGCCAGCAGCCCCGGCGGTCTAGCGACCCCGTACCAAGAGACCCAGTACTTC,CASSPGGLATPYQETQYF
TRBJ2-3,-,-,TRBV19,TGTGCCAGTAGTATAGGGGCCCGGGGCTATAATACGCAGTATTTT,CASSIGARGYNTQYF
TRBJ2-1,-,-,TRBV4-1,TGCGCCAGCAGCCAAGTGGCTAGGTTGGGCAATGAGCAGTTCTTC,CASSQVARLGNEQFF
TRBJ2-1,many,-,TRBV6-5,TGTGCCAGCAGTTACTACCCCGGCAATGAGCAGTTCTTC,CASSYYPGNEQFF
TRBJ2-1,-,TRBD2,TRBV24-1,TGTGCCACCAGGGAAGCGGGAGGGGGTGAGCAGTTCTTC,CATREAGGGEQFF
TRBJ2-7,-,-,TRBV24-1,TGTGCCACCAGTGATTTAGTGGGATACGAGCAGTACTTC,CATSDLVGYEQYF
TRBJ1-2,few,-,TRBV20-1,TGCAGTGCTAGATCCAGCAACTATGGCTACACCTTC,CSARSSNYGYTF
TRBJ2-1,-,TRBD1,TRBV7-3,TGTGCCAGCAGCTTAAATGGACAGGGGGTTATAGATGAGCAGTTCTTC,CASSLNGQGVIDEQFF
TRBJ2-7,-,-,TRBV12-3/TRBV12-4,TGTGCCAGCAGTAAGAGACAGGAGGGAGAGCAGTACTTC,CASSKRQEGEQYF
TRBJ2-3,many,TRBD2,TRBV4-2,TGTGCCAGCAGCCAAGTCGCGGGAGTGGCAGATACGCAGTATTTT,CASSQVAGVADTQYF
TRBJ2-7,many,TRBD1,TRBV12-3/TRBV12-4,TGTGCCAGCAGTTTAGGGGACAGGGCCGAGCAGTACTTC,CASSLGDRAEQYF
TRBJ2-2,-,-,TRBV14,TGTGCCAGTGCCCCTACCAACACCGGGGAGCTGTTTTTT,CASAPTNTGELFF
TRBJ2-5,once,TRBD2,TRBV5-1,TGCGCCAGCAGCTTACGGGGGAGGGGAGAGACCCAGTACTTC,CASSLRGRGETQYF
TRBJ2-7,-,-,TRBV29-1,TGCAGCGTCGACGTCTCCTACGAGCAGTACTTC,CSVDVSYEQYF
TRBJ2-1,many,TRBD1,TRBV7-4,TGTGCCAGCAGCTTCAAGGACAGGGCAACGGGCCCTCGCGACCCGTTCTTC,CASSFKDRATGPRDPFF